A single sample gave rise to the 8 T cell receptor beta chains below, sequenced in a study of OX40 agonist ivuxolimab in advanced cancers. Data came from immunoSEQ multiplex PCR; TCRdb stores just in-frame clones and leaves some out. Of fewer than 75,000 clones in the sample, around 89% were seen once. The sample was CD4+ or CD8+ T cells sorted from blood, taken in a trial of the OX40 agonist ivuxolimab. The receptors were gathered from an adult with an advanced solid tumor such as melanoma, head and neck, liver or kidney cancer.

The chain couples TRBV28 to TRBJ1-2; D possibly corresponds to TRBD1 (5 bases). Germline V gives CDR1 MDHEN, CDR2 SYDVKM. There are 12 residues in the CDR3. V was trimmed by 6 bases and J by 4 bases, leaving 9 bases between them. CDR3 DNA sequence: TGTGCCAGCAGAACAGGAGTCTATGGCTACACCTTC. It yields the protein CASRTGVYGYTF.

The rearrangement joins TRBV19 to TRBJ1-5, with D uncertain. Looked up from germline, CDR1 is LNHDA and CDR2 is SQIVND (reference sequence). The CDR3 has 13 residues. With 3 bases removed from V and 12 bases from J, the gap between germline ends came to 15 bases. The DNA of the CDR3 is TGTGCCAGTAGTATCAATAGTGTCGGGATCCAGCATTTT. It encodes CASSINSVGIQHF.

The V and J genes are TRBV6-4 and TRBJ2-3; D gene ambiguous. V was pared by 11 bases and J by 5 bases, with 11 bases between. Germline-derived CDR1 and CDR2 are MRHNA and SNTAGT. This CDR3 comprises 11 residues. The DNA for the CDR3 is TGTGCCGCCCCCGTAAGAGATACGCAGTATTTT. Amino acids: CAAPVRDTQYF.

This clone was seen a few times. The CDR3 loop reads CASSTQGEAFF. CDR3 in DNA: TGTGCCAGCAGTACTCAGGGTGAAGCTTTCTTT. The chain is built from TRBV2 and TRBJ1-1; the D gene is possibly TRBD1 (5 bases). Trimming took 5 bases from V and 7 from J, leaving 8 bases between them. The CDR3 length is 11 residues. Germline assignment: CDR1 SNHLY and CDR2 FYNNEI.

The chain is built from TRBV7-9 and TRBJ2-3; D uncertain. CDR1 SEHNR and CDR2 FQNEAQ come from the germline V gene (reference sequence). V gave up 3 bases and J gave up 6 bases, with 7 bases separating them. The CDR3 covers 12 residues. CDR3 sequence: CASSLTSDTQYF. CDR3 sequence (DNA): TGTGCCAGCAGCTTGACCTCGGATACGCAGTATTTT.

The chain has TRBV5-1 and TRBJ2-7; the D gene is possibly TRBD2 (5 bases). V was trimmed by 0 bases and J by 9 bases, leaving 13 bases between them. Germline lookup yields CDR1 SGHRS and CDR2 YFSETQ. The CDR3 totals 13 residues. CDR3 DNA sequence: TGCGCCAGCAGCTTGGAACCGGGCCGGGGGCAGTACTTC. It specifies CASSLEPGRGQYF.

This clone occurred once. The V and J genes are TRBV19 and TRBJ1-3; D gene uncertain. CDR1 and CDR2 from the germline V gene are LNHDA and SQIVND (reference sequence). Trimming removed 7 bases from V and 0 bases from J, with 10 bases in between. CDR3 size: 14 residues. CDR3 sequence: CASTTWSSGNTIYF. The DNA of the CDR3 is TGTGCCAGTACAACATGGAGCTCTGGAAACACCATATATTTT. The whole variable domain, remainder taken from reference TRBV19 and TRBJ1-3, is DGGITQSPKYLFRKEGQNVTLSCEQNLNHDAMYWYRQDPGQGLRLIYYSQIVNDFQKGDIAEGYSVSREKKESFPLTVTSAQKNPTAFYLCASTTWSSGNTIYFGEGSWLTVV.

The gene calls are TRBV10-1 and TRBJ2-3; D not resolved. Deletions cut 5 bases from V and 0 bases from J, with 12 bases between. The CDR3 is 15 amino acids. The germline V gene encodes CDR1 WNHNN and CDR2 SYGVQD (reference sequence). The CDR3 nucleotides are TGCGCCAGCAGTTACGGTGTTTCTAGCACAGATACGCAGTATTTT. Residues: CASSYGVSSTDTQYF.